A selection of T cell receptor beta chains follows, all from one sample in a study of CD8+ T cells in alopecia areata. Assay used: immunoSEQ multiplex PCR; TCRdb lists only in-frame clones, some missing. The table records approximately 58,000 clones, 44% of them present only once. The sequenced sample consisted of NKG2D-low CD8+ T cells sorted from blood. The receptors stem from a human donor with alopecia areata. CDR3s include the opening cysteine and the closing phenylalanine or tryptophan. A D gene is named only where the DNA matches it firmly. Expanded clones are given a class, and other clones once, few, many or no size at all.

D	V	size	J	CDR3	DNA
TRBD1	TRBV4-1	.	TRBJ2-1	CASSQDRGQGEQFF	TGCGCCAGCAGCCAAGACAGGGGGCAAGGTGAGCAGTTCTTC
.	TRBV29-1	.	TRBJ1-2	CSVDTGVSYGYTF	TGCAGCGTTGACACAGGAGTTTCCTATGGCTACACCTTC
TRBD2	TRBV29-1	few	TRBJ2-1	CSVGGLAGLSYNEQFF	TGCAGCGTCGGGGGACTAGCGGGCCTCTCCTACAATGAGCAGTTCTTC
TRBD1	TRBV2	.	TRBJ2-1	CASRRDRERTRNEQFF	TGTGCCAGCAGAAGGGACAGGGAGAGGACAAGGAATGAGCAGTTCTTC
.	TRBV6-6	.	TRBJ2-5	CASKIGRRETQYF	TGTGCCAGCAAGATTGGCAGACGGGAGACCCAGTACTTC
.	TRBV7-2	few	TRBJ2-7	CASSPEGGGTYEQYF	TGTGCCAGCAGCCCCGAAGGTGGCGGAACCTACGAGCAGTACTTC
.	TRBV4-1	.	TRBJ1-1	CASSQVGRTAAFF	TGCGCCAGCAGCCAAGTGGGGAGGACTGCGGCTTTCTTT
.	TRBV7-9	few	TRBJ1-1	CASSLGSAGAFF	TGTGCCAGCAGCTTAGGCTCTGCGGGGGCTTTCTTT
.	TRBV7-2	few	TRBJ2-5	CASSSPGLGWTQYF	TGTGCCAGCAGCTCGCCGGGATTAGGTTGGACCCAGTACTTC
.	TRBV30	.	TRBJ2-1	CAWSVTKGGDEQFF	TGTGCCTGGAGTGTCACCAAGGGGGGGGATGAGCAGTTCTTC
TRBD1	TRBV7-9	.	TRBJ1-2	CASSPTIGTVLGYTF	TGTGCCAGCAGCCCAACAATCGGGACAGTCCTTGGCTACACCTTC
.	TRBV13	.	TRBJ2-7	CASSLPGEGTYEQYF	TGTGCCAGCAGCTTACCGGGGGAAGGAACCTACGAGCAGTACTTC
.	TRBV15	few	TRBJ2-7	CATRGEDTLYEQYF	TGTGCCACCAGAGGGGAGGACACCCTCTACGAGCAGTACTTC
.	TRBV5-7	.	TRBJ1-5	CASSLGGAEGNQPQHF	TGTGCCAGCAGCTTGGGGGGAGCGGAGGGCAATCAGCCCCAGCATTTT
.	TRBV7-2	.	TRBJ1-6	CASSQTVPGLSPLHF	TGTGCCAGCAGCCAAACCGTACCGGGACTCTCACCCCTCCACTTT
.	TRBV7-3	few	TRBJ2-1	CASSLVVSSYNEQFF	TGTGCCAGCAGCTTAGTGGTGAGCTCCTACAATGAGCAGTTCTTC
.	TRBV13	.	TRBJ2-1	CASSLGGNEQFF	TGTGCCAGCAGCTTGGGAGGAAATGAGCAGTTCTTC
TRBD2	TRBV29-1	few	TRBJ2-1	CSGGGLAAYNEQFF	TGCAGCGGGGGGGGACTAGCGGCCTACAATGAGCAGTTCTTC
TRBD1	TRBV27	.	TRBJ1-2	CASSLPGQGFYGYTF	TGTGCCAGCAGTTTACCGGGACAGGGGTTCTATGGCTACACCTTC
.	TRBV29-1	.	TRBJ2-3	CSVEPSTDTQYF	TGCAGCGTTGAGCCATCCACAGATACGCAGTATTTT
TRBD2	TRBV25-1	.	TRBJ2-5	CASSEWLAGNRETQYF	TGTGCCAGCAGTGAATGGCTAGCGGGGAACCGAGAGACCCAGTACTTC
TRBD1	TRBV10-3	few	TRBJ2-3	CAILAGTGGITDTQYF	TGTGCCATTTTAGCCGGGACAGGGGGCATCACAGATACGCAGTATTTT
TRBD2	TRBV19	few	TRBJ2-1	CAVGVAGGWQFF	TGTGCCGTCGGGGTAGCGGGCGGTTGGCAGTTCTTC
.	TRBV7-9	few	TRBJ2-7	CASSLPGTPGVEQYF	TGTGCCAGCAGCCTCCCCGGGACGCCTGGGGTCGAGCAGTACTTC
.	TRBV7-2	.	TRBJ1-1	CASSPRTVEAFF	TGTGCCAGCAGCCCTCGTACGGTTGAGGCTTTCTTT
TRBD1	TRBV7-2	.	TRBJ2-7	CASRKDRDRIYEQYF	TGTGCCAGCAGGAAAGACCGGGACAGGATCTACGAGCAGTACTTC
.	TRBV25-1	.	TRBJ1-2	CASSAFSRGGSYGYTF	TGTGCCAGCAGTGCCTTTAGCAGGGGTGGGAGCTATGGCTACACCTTC
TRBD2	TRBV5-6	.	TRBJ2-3	CASSPRAGERTDTQYF	TGTGCCAGCAGCCCGAGAGCGGGGGAACGCACAGATACGCAGTATTTT
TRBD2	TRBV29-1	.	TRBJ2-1	CSVGEGTYNEQFF	TGCAGCGTTGGGGAGGGAACCTACAATGAGCAGTTCTTC
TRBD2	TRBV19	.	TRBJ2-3	CASGLALGADTQYF	TGTGCCTCAGGACTAGCCCTGGGGGCAGATACGCAGTATTTT
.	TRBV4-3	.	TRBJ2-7	CASSQDRQVYEQYF	TGCGCCAGCAGCCAAGATAGACAGGTCTACGAGCAGTACTTC
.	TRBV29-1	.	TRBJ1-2	CSVELGLYGYTF	TGCAGCGTTGAATTAGGGCTCTATGGCTACACCTTC
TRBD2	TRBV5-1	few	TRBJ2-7	CASSSTTSERVSEQYF	TGCGCCAGCAGCTCTACCACTAGCGAGAGGGTTAGCGAGCAGTACTTC
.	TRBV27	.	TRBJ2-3	CASSLAGLISGTDTQYF	TGTGCCAGCAGTTTAGCAGGTTTGATTTCAGGCACAGATACGCAGTATTTT
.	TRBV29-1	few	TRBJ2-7	CSVRGVLAEPYEQYF	TGCAGCGTCCGCGGGGTTTTAGCGGAACCCTACGAGCAGTACTTC
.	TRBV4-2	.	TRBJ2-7	CATGADSPAYEQYF	TGTGCCACCGGAGCAGACAGCCCTGCCTACGAGCAGTACTTC
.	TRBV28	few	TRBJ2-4	CASSPSVGNIQYF	TGTGCCAGCAGTCCCTCGGTTGGGAACATTCAGTACTTC
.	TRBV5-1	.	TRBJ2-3	CASSSGDATRDTQYF	TGCGCCAGCAGCTCCGGGGATGCGACACGAGATACGCAGTATTTT
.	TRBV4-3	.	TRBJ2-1	CASSQGWNNEQFF	TGCGCCAGCAGCCAAGGGTGGAACAATGAGCAGTTCTTC
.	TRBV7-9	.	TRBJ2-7	CASSLVWDEQYF	TGTGCCAGCAGCTTAGTGTGGGACGAGCAGTACTTC
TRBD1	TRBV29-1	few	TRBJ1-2	CSVAPRGQGNNYGYTF	TGCAGCGTAGCGCCCAGAGGACAGGGTAATAACTATGGCTACACCTTC
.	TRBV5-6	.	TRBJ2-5	CASSLGGTAETQYF	TGTGCCAGCAGCTTGGGGGGGACCGCGGAGACCCAGTACTTC
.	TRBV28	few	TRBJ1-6	CASSVLRDNSPLHF	TGTGCCAGCAGTGTGTTGCGGGATAATTCACCCCTCCACTTT
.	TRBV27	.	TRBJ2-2	CASTPGAYTGELFF	TGTGCCAGCACCCCCGGGGCTTACACCGGGGAGCTGTTTTTT
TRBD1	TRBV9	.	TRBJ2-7	CASSVGTGSSYEQYF	TGTGCCAGCAGCGTCGGGACAGGGTCCTCCTACGAGCAGTACTTC
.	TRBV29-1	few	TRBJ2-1	CSVVWQPYNEQFF	TGCAGCGTTGTTTGGCAGCCCTACAATGAGCAGTTCTTC
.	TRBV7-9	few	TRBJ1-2	CASSPPTAYGYTF	TGTGCCAGCAGCCCGCCGACAGCCTATGGCTACACCTTC
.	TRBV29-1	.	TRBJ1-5	CSVGGYSNQPQHF	TGCAGCGTTGGAGGTTATAGCAATCAGCCCCAGCATTTT
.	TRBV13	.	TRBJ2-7	CASSARKSYEQYF	TGTGCCAGCAGCGCCCGTAAGTCCTACGAGCAGTACTTC
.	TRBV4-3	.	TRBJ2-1	CASSQELARAINEQFF	TGCGCCAGCAGCCAAGAATTGGCTAGGGCTATCAATGAGCAGTTCTTC